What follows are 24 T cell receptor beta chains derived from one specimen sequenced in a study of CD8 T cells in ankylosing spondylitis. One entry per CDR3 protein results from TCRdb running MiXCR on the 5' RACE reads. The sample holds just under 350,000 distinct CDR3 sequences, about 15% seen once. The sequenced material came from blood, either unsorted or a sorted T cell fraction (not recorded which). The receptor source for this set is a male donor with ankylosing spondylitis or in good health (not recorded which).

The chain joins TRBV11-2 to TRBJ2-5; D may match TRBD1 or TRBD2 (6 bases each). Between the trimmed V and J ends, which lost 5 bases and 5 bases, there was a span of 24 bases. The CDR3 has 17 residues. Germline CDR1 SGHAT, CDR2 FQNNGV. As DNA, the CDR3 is TGTGCCAGCAGCCCCGTTTTCTCCAGGGAAGGGGGGGAGACCCAGTACTTC. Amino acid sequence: CASSPVFSREGGETQYF.

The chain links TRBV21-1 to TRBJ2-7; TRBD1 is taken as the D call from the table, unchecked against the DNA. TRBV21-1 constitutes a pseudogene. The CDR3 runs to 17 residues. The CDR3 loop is CASSKRHLTVSTYEQYF. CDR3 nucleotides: TGTGCCAGCAGCAAGCGGCACCTGACAGTTTCAACCTACGAGCAGTACTTC.

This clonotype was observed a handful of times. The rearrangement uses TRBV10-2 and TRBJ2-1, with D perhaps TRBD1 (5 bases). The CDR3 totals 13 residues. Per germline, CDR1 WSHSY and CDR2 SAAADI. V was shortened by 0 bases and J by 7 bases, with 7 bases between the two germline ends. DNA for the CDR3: TGCGCCAGCAGTGAGTCCAGGGCGAATGAGCAGTTCTTC. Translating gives CASSESRANEQFF.

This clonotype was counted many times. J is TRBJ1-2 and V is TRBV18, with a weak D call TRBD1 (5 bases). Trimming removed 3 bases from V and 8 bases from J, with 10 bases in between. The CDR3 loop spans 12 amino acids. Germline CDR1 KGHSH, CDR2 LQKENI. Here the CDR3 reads CASSPQGEGYTF. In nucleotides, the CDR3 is TGTGCCAGCTCACCCCAGGGAGAAGGCTACACCTTC.

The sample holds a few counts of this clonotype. The CDR3 spells CASSPWDGGYTQYF. The CDR3 nucleotides read TGCGCCAGCAGCCCATGGGACGGGGGATATACGCAGTATTTT. This chain uses TRBV5-1 with TRBJ2-3; a possible D gene is TRBD2 (6 bases). Germline V gene lookup returns CDR1 SGHRS and CDR2 YFSETQ. V was pared by 4 bases and J by 7 bases, with 16 bases between. This CDR3 comprises 14 residues.

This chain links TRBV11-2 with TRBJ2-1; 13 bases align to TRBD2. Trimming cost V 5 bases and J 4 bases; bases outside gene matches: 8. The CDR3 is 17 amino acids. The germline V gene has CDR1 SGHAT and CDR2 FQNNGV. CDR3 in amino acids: CASSPGGLAGVYNEQFF. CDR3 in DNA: TGTGCCAGCAGCCCCGGAGGACTAGCGGGAGTATACAATGAGCAGTTCTTC.

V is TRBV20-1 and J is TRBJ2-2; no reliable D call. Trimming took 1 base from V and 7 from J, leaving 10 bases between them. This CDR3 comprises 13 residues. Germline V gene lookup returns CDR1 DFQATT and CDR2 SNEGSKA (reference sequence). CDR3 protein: CSARGSGGGELFF. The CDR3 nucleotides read TGCAGTGCTAGAGGGTCCGGTGGCGGGGAGCTGTTTTTT.

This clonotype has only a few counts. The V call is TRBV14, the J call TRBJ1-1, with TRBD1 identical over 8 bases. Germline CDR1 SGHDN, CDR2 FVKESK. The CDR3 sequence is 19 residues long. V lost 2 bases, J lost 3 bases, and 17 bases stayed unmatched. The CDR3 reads CASSQRGSWYRGKDTEAFF. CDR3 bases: TGTGCCAGCAGCCAAAGGGGGTCCTGGTACAGGGGGAAGGACACTGAAGCTTTCTTT.

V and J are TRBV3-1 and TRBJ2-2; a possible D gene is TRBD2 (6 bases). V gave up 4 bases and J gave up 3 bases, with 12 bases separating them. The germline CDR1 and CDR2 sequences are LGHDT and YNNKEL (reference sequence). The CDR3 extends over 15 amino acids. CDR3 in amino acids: CASSPAGTYTGELFF. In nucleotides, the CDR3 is TGTGCCAGCAGCCCGGCAGGGACTTACACCGGGGAGCTGTTTTTT.

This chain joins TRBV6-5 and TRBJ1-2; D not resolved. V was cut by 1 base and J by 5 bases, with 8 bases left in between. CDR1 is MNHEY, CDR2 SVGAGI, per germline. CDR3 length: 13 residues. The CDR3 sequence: CASSYLGKYGYTF. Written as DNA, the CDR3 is TGTGCCAGCAGTTACTTGGGAAAATATGGCTACACCTTC.

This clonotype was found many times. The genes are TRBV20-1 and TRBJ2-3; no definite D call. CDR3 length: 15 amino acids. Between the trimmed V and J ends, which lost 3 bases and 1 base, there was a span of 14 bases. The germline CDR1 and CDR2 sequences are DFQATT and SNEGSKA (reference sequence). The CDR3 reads CSARPLSSRTDTQYF. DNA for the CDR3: TGCAGTGCTAGGCCCCTTAGCTCTCGCACAGATACGCAGTATTTT.

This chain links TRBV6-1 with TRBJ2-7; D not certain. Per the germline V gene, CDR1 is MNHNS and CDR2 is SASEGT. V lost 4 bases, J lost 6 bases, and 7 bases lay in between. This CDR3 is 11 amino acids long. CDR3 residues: CASSVTGEQYF. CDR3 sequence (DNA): TGTGCCAGCAGTGTGACGGGCGAGCAGTACTTC.

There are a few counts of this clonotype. The CDR3 loop reads CASSFFVAGGRNEQFF. The CDR3 nucleotides read TGTGCCAGCAGTTTCTTTGTAGCGGGAGGGAGGAATGAGCAGTTCTTC. The rearrangement uses TRBV12-3 or TRBV12-4 and TRBJ2-1, with 11 bases lining up with TRBD2. CDR3 size: 16 residues. Trimming took 3 bases from V and 7 from J; bases not matched to a gene: 8.

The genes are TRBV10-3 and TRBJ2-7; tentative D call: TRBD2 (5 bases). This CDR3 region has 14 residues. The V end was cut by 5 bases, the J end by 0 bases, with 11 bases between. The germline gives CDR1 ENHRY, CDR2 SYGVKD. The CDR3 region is CAISREPSSYEQYF. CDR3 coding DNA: TGTGCCATCAGTCGGGAACCGAGCTCCTACGAGCAGTACTTC.

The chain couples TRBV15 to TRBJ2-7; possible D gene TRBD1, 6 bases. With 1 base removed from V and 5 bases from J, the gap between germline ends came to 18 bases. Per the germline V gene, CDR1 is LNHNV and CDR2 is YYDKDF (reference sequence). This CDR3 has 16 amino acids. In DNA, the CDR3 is TGTGCCACCAGCAGAGGATTAGGGGCAGGGGTCCACGAGCAGTACTTC. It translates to CATSRGLGAGVHEQYF.

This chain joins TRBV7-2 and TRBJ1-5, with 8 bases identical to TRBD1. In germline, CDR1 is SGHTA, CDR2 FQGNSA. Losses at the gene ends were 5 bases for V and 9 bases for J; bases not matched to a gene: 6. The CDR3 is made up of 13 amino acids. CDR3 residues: CASSPDRVGPQHF. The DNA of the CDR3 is TGTGCCAGCAGCCCGGACAGGGTAGGGCCCCAGCATTTT.

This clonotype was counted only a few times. The CDR3 reads CASSEAPGNSPLHF. CDR3 nucleotide sequence: TGCGCCAGCAGCGAGGCCCCCGGGAATTCACCCCTCCACTTT. The chain employs TRBV5-1 and TRBJ1-6; D is unresolved. The length of the CDR3 is 14 residues. The V end was cut by 4 bases, the J end by 7 bases, with 12 bases between. CDR1 is SGHRS, CDR2 YFSETQ, per germline.

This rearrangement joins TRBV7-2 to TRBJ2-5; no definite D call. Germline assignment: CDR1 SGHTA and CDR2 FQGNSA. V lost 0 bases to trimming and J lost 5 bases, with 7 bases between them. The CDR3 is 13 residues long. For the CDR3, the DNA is TGTGCCAGCAGCTTAGCAAGGTCCGAGACCCAGTACTTC. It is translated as CASSLARSETQYF.

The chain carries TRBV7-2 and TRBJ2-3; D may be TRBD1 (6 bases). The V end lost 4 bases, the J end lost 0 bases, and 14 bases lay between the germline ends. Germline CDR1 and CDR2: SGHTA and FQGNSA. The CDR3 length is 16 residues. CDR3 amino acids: CASSSLQGGSTDTQYF. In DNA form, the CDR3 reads TGTGCCAGCAGCTCCTTACAGGGCGGGAGCACAGATACGCAGTATTTT.

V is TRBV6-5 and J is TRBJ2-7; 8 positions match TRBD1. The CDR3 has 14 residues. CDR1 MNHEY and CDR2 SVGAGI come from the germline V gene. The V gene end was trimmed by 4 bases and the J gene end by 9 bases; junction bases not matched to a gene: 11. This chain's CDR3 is CASSSTGVRAGQYF. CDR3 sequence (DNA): TGTGCCAGCAGTTCGACAGGGGTCAGGGCAGGGCAGTACTTC.

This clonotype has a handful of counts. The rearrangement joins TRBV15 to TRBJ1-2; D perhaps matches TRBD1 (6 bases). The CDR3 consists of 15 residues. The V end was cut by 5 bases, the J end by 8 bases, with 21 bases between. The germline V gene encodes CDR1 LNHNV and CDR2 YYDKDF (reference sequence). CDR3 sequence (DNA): TGTGCCACCAGCTCGGCCGGGACACGGCTCGGAGGCTACACCTTC. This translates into CATSSAGTRLGGYTF.

This CDR3 reads CASTMDRVGTEAFF. CDR3 coding DNA: TGTGCCAGCACTATGGACAGGGTTGGCACTGAAGCTTTCTTT. The chain uses TRBV6-1 and TRBJ1-1; 8 nucleotides agree with TRBD1. The CDR3 is 14 residues long. Germline CDR1 is MNHNS and CDR2 is SASEGT. The trim removed 7 bases at V and 4 bases at J, leaving 8 bases unmatched.

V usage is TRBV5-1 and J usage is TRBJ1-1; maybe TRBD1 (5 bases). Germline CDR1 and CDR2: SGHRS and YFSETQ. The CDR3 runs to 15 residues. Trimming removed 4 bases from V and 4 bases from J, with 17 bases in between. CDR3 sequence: CASSARDPGGTEAFF. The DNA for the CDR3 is TGCGCCAGCAGCGCCCGGGACCCGGGAGGCACTGAAGCTTTCTTT.

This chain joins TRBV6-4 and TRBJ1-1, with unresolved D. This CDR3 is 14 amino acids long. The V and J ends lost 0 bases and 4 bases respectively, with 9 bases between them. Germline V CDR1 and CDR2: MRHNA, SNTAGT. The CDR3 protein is CASSDSELITEAFF. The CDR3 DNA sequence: TGTGCCAGCAGTGACTCGGAACTAATCACTGAAGCTTTCTTT.